The next 30 T cell receptor beta chains were all read from a single sample in a study of T cell responses to AZD1222 COVID-19 vaccine (dated by TCRdb to 2020 to 2023). The protocol used for the library was the immunoSEQ multiplex PCR assay. This immuneACCESS table, as held by TCRdb, lists in-frame sequences with V and J called but not all clones. Of the missing ones, under half trace to an unresolved V gene in checked studies; the others have no known cause. This sample lists some 180,000 clones; approximately 90% were detected once. The ten largest make up 1.7% of the sample. This specimen's time point label, per the study, means: about 28 days (+/-7) after the second vaccine dose. The source material was peripheral blood, sampled 28 days after the second AZD1222 dose. These receptors all come from an adult who received the AZD1222 COVID-19 vaccine.

The rearrangement joins TRBV7-2 to TRBJ2-3; 9 bases agree with TRBD2. CDR3 length: 16 amino acids. Germline V gene data show CDR1 as SGHTA and CDR2 as FQGNSA. Trimming at V came to 1 base and at J to 6 bases, leaving 8 bases not matched to a gene. The CDR3 here is CASSLVGAGGSDTQYF. CDR3 nucleotides: TGTGCCAGCAGCTTAGTAGGAGCGGGGGGATCTGATACGCAGTATTTT.

The rearrangement joins TRBV4-1 to TRBJ1-4, with 7 bases lining up with TRBD1. This CDR3 comprises 15 residues. CDR1 MGHRA and CDR2 YSYEKL come from the germline V gene. After removal of 5 bases from V and 5 bases from J, the junction contained 8 bases not matched to a gene. The CDR3 sequence: CASSRRDRTNEKLFF. The CDR3, as DNA: TGCGCCAGCAGCAGACGGGACAGAACAAATGAAAAACTGTTTTTT.

The rearrangement links TRBV7-9 to TRBJ2-7, with 10 bases lining up with TRBD1. CDR3 length: 14 amino acids. Trimming removed 0 bases from V and 9 bases from J; junction bases left unmatched: 5. Germline CDR1 is SEHNR and CDR2 is FQNEAQ (reference sequence). The CDR3 sequence: CASSLARDRGGQYF. The CDR3 region has the DNA TGTGCCAGCAGCTTAGCGAGGGACAGGGGCGGGCAGTACTTC.

This chain uses TRBV5-1 with TRBJ2-1, with 8 bases matching TRBD1. Per the germline V gene, CDR1 is SGHRS and CDR2 is YFSETQ. The CDR3 is 15 residues long. Trimming at V came to 4 bases and at J to 2 bases, leaving 5 bases not matched to a gene. CDR3 amino acids: CASSVDRAPYNEQFF. CDR3 nucleotides: TGCGCCAGCAGCGTGGACAGGGCCCCCTACAATGAGCAGTTCTTC.

The V call is TRBV27, the J call TRBJ2-4, with 10 bases fitting TRBD1. The germline V gene has CDR1 MNHEY and CDR2 SMNVEV (reference sequence). J gave up 7 bases and V 1 base, and 7 bases lay outside the gene matches. CDR3 length: 16 residues. The CDR3 nucleotides are TGTGCCAGCAGTTTATTTAGAGGGACAGGGGCGAACATTCAGTACTTC. It is translated as CASSLFRGTGANIQYF.

Worth noting for this clone: At one of its ends the junction is not consistent with the germline gene, which may arise from a read error. Other DNA sequences in this sample translate to the same CDR3. This sequence joins TRBV4-2 and TRBJ1-1; D remains unclear. Per germline, CDR1 LGHNA and CDR2 YNFKEQ. The CDR3 covers 13 residues. CDR3 in DNA: TGTGCCAGCAGTCAAGATGGTCCCCCCCGGCCTTTCTTT. Protein sequence: CASSQDGPPRPFF.

This chain joins TRBV15 and TRBJ2-2, with D possibly TRBD2 on 5 matching bases. Germline-derived CDR1 and CDR2 are LNHNV and YYDKDF (reference sequence). CDR3 size: 15 residues. Trimming removed 3 bases at V and 5 bases at J, with 13 bases between. Written as DNA, the CDR3 is TGTGCCACCAGCAGGAGGGCGCTGGGGACCGGGGAGCTGTTTTTT. Protein: CATSRRALGTGELFF.

V usage is TRBV6-2 or TRBV6-3 and J usage is TRBJ2-2; maybe TRBD2 (5 bases). The CDR3 has 15 amino acids. Germline CDR1 is MNHEY and CDR2 is SVGEGT. V lost 2 bases and J 5 bases, leaving 12 bases between the germline ends. Written as DNA, the CDR3 is TGTGCCAGCAGTTACCGGCTACCGGGGACCGGGGAGCTGTTTTTT. The encoded protein is CASSYRLPGTGELFF.

The J gene is TRBJ1-2, the V gene TRBV30; D uncertain. V gave up 4 bases and J gave up 0 bases, with 12 bases separating them. CDR3 size: 14 residues. The germline V gene has CDR1 GTSNPN and CDR2 SVGIG (reference sequence). The chain's CDR3 is CAWTPRPSNYGYTF. In DNA, the CDR3 is TGTGCCTGGACTCCCAGACCGTCTAACTATGGCTACACCTTC.

This sequence joins TRBV2 and TRBJ1-5, with TRBD1 as a possible D gene (5 bases). V dropped 8 bases and J dropped 0 bases, with 14 bases sitting between them. The CDR3 runs to 15 residues. CDR1 and CDR2 from the germline V gene are SNHLY and FYNNEI. The CDR3 sequence is CASSWDLYSNQPQHF. As DNA, the CDR3 is TGTGCCAGCTCCTGGGACCTTTATAGCAATCAGCCCCAGCATTTT.

The V call is TRBV6-4, the J call TRBJ2-2, with a possible D match to TRBD1 (6 bases). CDR3 length: 14 amino acids. CDR1 and CDR2 from the germline V gene are MRHNA and SNTAGT. The germline V and J ends were trimmed by 6 bases and 8 bases, with 16 bases remaining between them. CDR3 protein: CASSDTTGTGELFF. CDR3 DNA sequence: TGTGCCAGCAGCGATACTACAGGGACGGGGGAGCTGTTTTTT.

The chain links TRBV12-3 or TRBV12-4 to TRBJ2-7, with D maybe TRBD2 (5 bases). The V end lost 3 bases, the J end lost 5 bases, and 8 bases lay between the germline ends. The CDR3 has 12 residues. CDR3 sequence reads: CASSFLTNEQYF. CDR3 sequence (DNA): TGTGCCAGCAGTTTCTTGACTAACGAGCAGTACTTC.

The chain couples TRBV25-1 to TRBJ1-6; D perhaps matches TRBD1 (5 bases). The ends were cut back, 4 bases at V and 3 bases at J, with 10 bases in the middle. Germline CDR1 is MGHDK and CDR2 is SYGVNS. The CDR3 has 15 amino acids. CDR3: CASSGRQFYNSPLHF. The DNA of the CDR3 is TGTGCCAGCAGTGGGCGACAGTTCTATAATTCACCCCTCCACTTT.

The V gene is TRBV14, the J gene TRBJ1-4; TRBD1 aligns across 7 bases. The germline V gene has CDR1 SGHDN and CDR2 FVKESK. This CDR3 is built from 15 residues. The ends lost 4 bases at V and 3 bases at J; junction bases unmatched: 5. The CDR3 sequence: CASSREGAPNEKLFF. In DNA, the CDR3 is TGTGCCAGCAGCCGAGAGGGGGCACCTAATGAAAAACTGTTTTTT.

This rearrangement joins TRBV2 to TRBJ2-3; D unresolved. The germline V gene encodes CDR1 SNHLY and CDR2 FYNNEI. V was pared by 3 bases and J by 1 base, with 14 bases between. The CDR3 sequence is 16 residues long. CDR3 sequence (DNA): TGTGCCAGCAGTGAGGGGATGAAGCTCGGCACAGATACGCAGTATTTT. It translates to CASSEGMKLGTDTQYF.

Points on this clone: This CDR3 fails to terminate in the conserved phenylalanine or tryptophan, so it likely reflects a read error. No DNA is shown, since the ends of the CDR3 on it are uncertain; the CDR3 is the one TCRdb lists. The CDR3 is CASSFGGQGESGG. The genes are TRBV27 and TRBJ1-2; the table calls TRBD1, which could not be checked here. The CDR3 numbers 13 amino acids, ends counted. The germline V gene has CDR1 MNHEY and CDR2 SMNVEV (reference sequence).

The genes are TRBV27 and TRBJ1-4; D call uncertain. V gave up 2 bases and J gave up 0 bases, with 4 bases separating them. The germline CDR1 and CDR2 sequences are MNHEY and SMNVEV (reference sequence). CDR3 length: 14 amino acids. Here the CDR3 reads CASSLGATNEKLFF. DNA of the CDR3: TGTGCCAGCAGTTTAGGGGCAACTAATGAAAAACTGTTTTTT. Supplemented by reference TRBV27 and TRBJ1-4, the full variable domain reads EAQVTQNPRYLITVTGKKLTVTCSQNMNHEYMSWYRQDPGLGLRQIYYSMNVEVTDKGDVPEGYKVSRKEKRNFPLILESPSPNQTSLYFCASSLGATNEKLFFGSGTQLSVL.

The chain links TRBV9 to TRBJ2-3, with 10 bases identical to TRBD2. The CDR3 spans 17 residues. After removal of 0 bases from V and 2 bases from J, the junction contained 6 bases not matched to a gene. The germline CDR1 and CDR2 sequences are SGDLS and YYNGEE. The DNA for the CDR3 is TGTGCCAGCAGCGTAGGTCCTAGCGGGGGATTCACAGATACGCAGTATTTT. Its translation: CASSVGPSGGFTDTQYF. The full variable domain, completed using reference TRBV9 and TRBJ2-3, is DSGVTQTPKHLITATGQRVTLRCSPRSGDLSVYWYQQSLDQGLQFLIQYYNGEERAKGNILERFSAQQFPDLHSELNLSSLELGDSALYFCASSVGPSGGFTDTQYFGPGTRLTVL.

V is TRBV5-1 and J is TRBJ2-3; D not resolved. Germline CDR1 is SGHRS and CDR2 is YFSETQ. The CDR3 spans 15 residues. V was trimmed by 0 bases and J by 4 bases, leaving 12 bases between them. The CDR3 region has the DNA TGCGCCAGCAGCTTGGTCAAGGGATTCGCAGATACGCAGTATTTT. It codes for CASSLVKGFADTQYF.

V is TRBV5-1 and J is TRBJ1-3; possibly TRBD1 for D (5 bases). The CDR3 extends over 12 amino acids. V was pared by 5 bases and J by 3 bases, with 6 bases between. The germline gives CDR1 SGHRS, CDR2 YFSETQ. CDR3 DNA sequence: TGCGCCAGCAGAGGGGATGGAAACACCATATATTTT. Translating gives CASRGDGNTIYF.

The chain joins TRBV7-8 to TRBJ1-1; 8 nucleotides line up with TRBD1. Germline V gene sequence: CDR1 SGHVS, CDR2 FQNEAQ. V shed 0 bases, J shed 1 base, and the junction held 10 bases outside the gene matches. The CDR3 length is 18 residues. CDR3 protein: CASSLAGTGRGKNTEAFF. The CDR3 DNA is TGTGCCAGCAGCTTAGCTGGGACAGGTAGGGGAAAGAACACTGAAGCTTTCTTT.

The chain uses TRBV6-1 and TRBJ2-7; perhaps TRBD2 as D (6 bases). The CDR3 is made up of 14 amino acids. From germline, CDR1 is MNHNS and CDR2 SASEGT. The V and J ends lost 5 bases and 2 bases respectively, with 13 bases between them. CDR3: CASSSTGGAYEQYF. The CDR3 DNA reads as TGTGCCAGCAGTTCAACAGGAGGGGCCTACGAGCAGTACTTC.

The chain has TRBV5-6 and TRBJ2-3; D uncertain. From germline, CDR1 is SGHDT and CDR2 YYEEEE. Trimming shortened V by 0 bases and J by 1 base, and 12 bases separated the two germline ends. The CDR3 consists of 16 residues. The CDR3 here is CASSLEPGSGTDTQYF. Here the CDR3 DNA reads TGTGCCAGCAGCTTGGAACCAGGCTCGGGCACAGATACGCAGTATTTT.

The chain combines TRBV4-1 with TRBJ2-7; D perhaps matches TRBD1 (6 bases). CDR1 and CDR2 (germline): MGHRA, YSYEKL. Trimming took 6 bases from V and 1 from J, leaving 13 bases between them. This CDR3 region has 14 residues. CDR3 protein: CASSHTTGSYEQYF. CDR3 nucleotides: TGCGCCAGCAGTCACACGACAGGATCCTACGAGCAGTACTTC.

This chain uses TRBV5-1 with TRBJ2-1; 13 bases align to TRBD2. The CDR3 sequence is 17 residues long. Germline-derived CDR1 and CDR2 are SGHRS and YFSETQ. V lost 1 base to trimming and J lost 5 bases; unmatched junction nucleotides: 6. CDR3 DNA: TGCGCCAGCAGCTTGAGGACCGGGACTAGCGGGAACAATGAGCAGTTCTTC. It encodes CASSLRTGTSGNNEQFF.

This chain links TRBV6-5 with TRBJ1-3; unclear D gene. Trimming cost V 0 bases and J 8 bases, with 11 bases left between them. Germline V CDR1 and CDR2: MNHEY, SVGAGI. The CDR3 loop spans 14 amino acids. The CDR3 sequence: CASSYSIGHDTIYF. CDR3 DNA: TGTGCCAGCAGTTACTCTATAGGCCACGACACCATATATTTT.

The chain has TRBV7-2 and TRBJ2-5; the D gene is possibly TRBD1 (6 bases). The CDR3 runs 11 residues. Germline V gene sequence: CDR1 SGHTA, CDR2 FQGNSA. V lost 1 base to trimming and J lost 13 bases, with 10 bases between them. CDR3 in amino acids: CASSLGTGMYF. DNA of the CDR3: TGTGCCAGCAGCTTAGGAACAGGGATGTACTTC.

The gene calls are TRBV4-1 and TRBJ2-7, with 11 bases aligning to TRBD1. Germline values: CDR1 MGHRA, CDR2 YSYEKL. V shed 3 bases, J shed 2 bases, and the junction held 3 bases outside the gene matches. The CDR3 loop spans 15 amino acids. Here the CDR3 reads CASSHGTGGPYEQYF. The CDR3 DNA is TGCGCCAGCAGCCATGGGACAGGGGGACCCTACGAGCAGTACTTC.

This clone has only one observation. This specimen includes other DNA sequences encoding the same CDR3. The V gene is TRBV29-1, the J gene TRBJ1-2; D perhaps matches TRBD1 (5 bases). The CDR3 spans 13 residues. Germline V CDR1 and CDR2: SQVTM, ANQGSEA. Trimming stripped 6 bases from V and 0 bases from J, with 11 bases between. The CDR3 reads CSVTGTANYGYTF. The CDR3 DNA sequence: TGCAGCGTGACCGGGACGGCTAACTATGGCTACACCTTC. The whole variable domain, filled in from reference TRBV29-1 and TRBJ1-2, reads SAVISQKPSRDICQRGTSLTIQCQVDSQVTMMFWYRQQPGQSLTLIATANQGSEATYESGFVIDKFPISRPNLTFSTLTVSNMSPEDSSIYLCSVTGTANYGYTFGSGTRLTVV.

The chain combines TRBV2 with TRBJ1-1; 7 nucleotides line up with TRBD1. Germline-derived CDR1 and CDR2 are SNHLY and FYNNEI. Trimming took 7 bases from V and 6 from J; bases not matched to a gene: 14. The CDR3 is 15 residues long. This chain's CDR3 is CASNGGQPGNAEAFF. The CDR3 DNA is TGTGCCAGCAACGGGGGACAGCCAGGAAACGCTGAAGCTTTCTTT. The variable domain in full, completed from reference TRBV2 and TRBJ1-1, reads EPEVTQTPSHQVTQMGQEVILRCVPISNHLYFYWYRQILGQKVEFLVSFYNNEISEKSEIFDDQFSVERPDGSNFTLKIRSTKLEDSAMYFCASNGGQPGNAEAFFGQGTRLTVV.